The text below deals with one TCR beta chain. Antigen: not known. The sample belongs to a study of blood T cells in healthy people across ages. The second PCR ran about 6 to 12 cycles with a sample-barcoded 5' primer and J-beta primers. TCRdb ran MiXCR on the 5' RACE reads and lists one entry per CDR3 protein. The sample shows 790,000 or so distinct CDR3 sequences, roughly 56% of them seen only once. Trimming removed 4 bases at V and 1 base at J, with 17 bases between. The CDR3 is made up of 16 amino acids. Germline-derived CDR1 and CDR2 are MGHRA and YSYEKL. Findings of the study overall: Age showed a roughly linear inverse relationship with TCR beta diversity per million T cells. It was not known whether donors were CMV positive (a possible confounder of expanded clonotype changes).

No fewer than 7 million PBMCs went into each sample. The genes are TRBV4-1 and TRBJ2-7, with a tentative D call TRBD1 (6 bases). The material sequenced was blood. This TCR came from a man in his forties in good health. CDR3 amino acids: CASSPKEVQGSYEQYF. CDR3 bases: TGCGCCAGCAGCCCGAAAGAGGTACAGGGATCCTACGAGCAGTACTTC.